The rows below give T cell receptor beta chains drawn from one sample of a study of PD-L1 blockade in urothelial cancer. Profiling relied on immunoSEQ multiplex PCR, and the TCRdb table lists in-frame clones only, not all of them. The sample consists of 70,000 to 75,000 clones, approximately 91% of them appearing once. This sample comprised PBMCs, obtained around atezolizumab (anti-PD-L1) treatment. Receptor source: a man in his 60s with urothelial cancer. Both conserved end residues are part of each CDR3. D genes are given only for firm matches. Expanded clones are given a class, and other clones once, few, many or no size at all.

j_gene: TRBJ1-2; d_gene: NA; abundance: NA; v_gene: TRBV6-1; CDR3aa: CASRMTGENYGYTF; CDR3nt: TGTGCCAGCCGAATGACAGGAGAAAACTATGGCTACACCTTC
j_gene: TRBJ1-3; d_gene: NA; abundance: NA; v_gene: TRBV9; CDR3aa: CASSVVSAGQGNTIYF; CDR3nt: TGTGCCAGCAGCGTAGTATCGGCAGGGCAAGGAAACACCATATATTTT
j_gene: TRBJ2-7; d_gene: NA; abundance: NA; v_gene: TRBV6-6; CDR3aa: CASRSTGRGDEQYF; CDR3nt: TGTGCCAGCAGATCCACAGGGAGGGGAGACGAGCAGTACTTC
j_gene: TRBJ2-5; d_gene: NA; abundance: NA; v_gene: TRBV5-5; CDR3aa: CASSSTGNQETQYF; CDR3nt: TGTGCCAGCAGCAGTACAGGTAACCAAGAGACCCAGTACTTC
j_gene: TRBJ2-2; d_gene: NA; abundance: NA; v_gene: TRBV6-1; CDR3aa: CASRGVAATGELFF; CDR3nt: TGTGCCAGCAGAGGGGTAGCGGCCACCGGGGAGCTGTTTTTT
j_gene: TRBJ2-7; d_gene: NA; abundance: NA; v_gene: TRBV7-2; CDR3aa: CASSFYYEQYF; CDR3nt: TGTGCCAGCAGCTTCTACTACGAGCAGTACTTC
j_gene: TRBJ2-6; d_gene: TRBD1; abundance: NA; v_gene: TRBV2; CDR3aa: CASSPTGVGANVLTF; CDR3nt: TGTGCCAGCAGTCCCACAGGGGTCGGGGCCAACGTCCTGACTTTC
j_gene: TRBJ2-6; d_gene: NA; abundance: NA; v_gene: TRBV7-7; CDR3aa: CASSPGTGANVLTF; CDR3nt: TGTGCCAGCAGTCCAGGGACTGGGGCCAACGTCCTGACTTTC
j_gene: TRBJ1-1; d_gene: TRBD1; abundance: NA; v_gene: TRBV6-5; CDR3aa: CASSSLTGGRTEAFF; CDR3nt: TGTGCCAGCAGTTCCCTGACAGGGGGGAGGACTGAAGCTTTCTTT
j_gene: TRBJ1-6; d_gene: NA; abundance: NA; v_gene: TRBV5-1; CDR3aa: CASSGLTNSPLHF; CDR3nt: TGCGCCAGCAGTGGCCTCACAAATTCACCCCTCCACTTT
j_gene: TRBJ2-3; d_gene: NA; abundance: NA; v_gene: TRBV7-3; CDR3aa: CASSLTLDLSTDTQYF; CDR3nt: TGTGCCAGCAGCTTAACCCTAGACTTGAGCACAGATACGCAGTATTTT
j_gene: TRBJ1-4; d_gene: TRBD1; abundance: NA; v_gene: TRBV19; CDR3aa: CASSIVQGGEKLFF; CDR3nt: TGTGCCAGTAGTATCGTCCAGGGGGGTGAAAAACTGTTTTTT
j_gene: TRBJ2-5; d_gene: TRBD1; abundance: NA; v_gene: TRBV18; CDR3aa: CASQADRGQTQYF; CDR3nt: TGTGCCAGCCAGGCGGACAGGGGCCAGACCCAGTACTTC
j_gene: TRBJ2-2; d_gene: NA; abundance: NA; v_gene: TRBV6-5; CDR3aa: CASRPGTGELFF; CDR3nt: TGTGCCAGCCGTCCCGGGACCGGGGAGCTGTTTTTT
j_gene: TRBJ1-5; d_gene: TRBD1; abundance: once; v_gene: TRBV28; CDR3aa: CASSPDRAQPQHF; CDR3nt: TGTGCCAGCAGCCCCGACAGGGCACAGCCCCAGCATTTT
j_gene: TRBJ1-3; d_gene: NA; abundance: NA; v_gene: TRBV5-1; CDR3aa: CASSTQPTANTIYF; CDR3nt: TGCGCCAGCAGCACACAGCCTACCGCGAACACCATATATTTT
j_gene: TRBJ1-1; d_gene: TRBD1; abundance: NA; v_gene: TRBV28; CDR3aa: CASSSTGGFTEAFF; CDR3nt: TGTGCCAGCAGTAGTACAGGGGGCTTCACTGAAGCTTTCTTT
j_gene: TRBJ2-1; d_gene: NA; abundance: NA; v_gene: TRBV9; CDR3aa: CASSLTTVNNEQFF; CDR3nt: TGTGCCAGCAGCCTAACGACAGTAAACAATGAGCAGTTCTTC
j_gene: TRBJ2-5; d_gene: TRBD2; abundance: NA; v_gene: TRBV9; CDR3aa: CASSVGISGGAVETQYF; CDR3nt: TGTGCCAGCAGCGTAGGCATTAGCGGGGGGGCCGTGGAGACCCAGTACTTC
j_gene: TRBJ2-7; d_gene: TRBD1; abundance: NA; v_gene: TRBV18; CDR3aa: CASSRNRGLSYEQYF; CDR3nt: TGTGCCAGCTCGCGAAACAGGGGCCTCTCCTACGAGCAGTACTTC
j_gene: TRBJ2-3; d_gene: NA; abundance: NA; v_gene: TRBV5-1; CDR3aa: CASSLRQVEWTDTQYF; CDR3nt: TGCGCCAGCAGCCTAAGACAGGTTGAATGGACAGATACGCAGTATTTT
j_gene: TRBJ1-2; d_gene: TRBD1; abundance: NA; v_gene: TRBV9; CDR3aa: CASSPPGQGRLGYGYTF; CDR3nt: TGTGCCAGCAGCCCCCCCGGACAGGGGAGACTGGGGTATGGCTACACCTTC
j_gene: TRBJ1-1; d_gene: TRBD1; abundance: once; v_gene: TRBV5-1; CDR3aa: CASSEYDRGAPEAFF; CDR3nt: TGCGCCAGCAGCGAATATGACAGGGGAGCTCCTGAAGCTTTCTTT
j_gene: TRBJ2-5; d_gene: TRBD2; abundance: NA; v_gene: TRBV5-1; CDR3aa: CASSLVAGDPWQETQYF; CDR3nt: TGCGCCAGCAGCTTGGTAGCGGGGGACCCGTGGCAAGAGACCCAGTACTTC
j_gene: TRBJ2-5; d_gene: TRBD2; abundance: NA; v_gene: TRBV2; CDR3aa: CASKPLAGGQETQYF; CDR3nt: TGTGCCAGCAAGCCCCTAGCGGGAGGGCAAGAGACCCAGTACTTC
j_gene: TRBJ1-5; d_gene: NA; abundance: NA; v_gene: TRBV5-8; CDR3aa: CASSLVRVRSQPQHF; CDR3nt: TGTGCCAGCAGCTTGGTGCGGGTAAGGAGTCAGCCCCAGCATTTT
j_gene: TRBJ1-4; d_gene: TRBD1; abundance: NA; v_gene: TRBV12-5; CDR3aa: CASGLAGQGGEKLFF; CDR3nt: TGTGCTAGTGGTTTGGCGGGACAGGGTGGTGAAAAACTGTTTTTT
j_gene: TRBJ1-4; d_gene: NA; abundance: NA; v_gene: TRBV4-1; CDR3aa: CASSQPGRDEKLFF; CDR3nt: TGCGCCAGCAGCCAGCCTGGGCGAGATGAAAAACTGTTTTTT
j_gene: TRBJ2-2; d_gene: NA; abundance: NA; v_gene: TRBV25-1; CDR3aa: CASSERGTTGELFF; CDR3nt: TGTGCCAGCAGTGAACGCGGTACTACCGGGGAGCTGTTTTTT
j_gene: TRBJ1-2; d_gene: NA; abundance: NA; v_gene: TRBV28; CDR3aa: CASSLQGRYGYTF; CDR3nt: TGTGCCAGCAGTTTACAGGGCCGCTATGGCTACACCTTC
j_gene: TRBJ2-3; d_gene: TRBD1; abundance: NA; v_gene: TRBV5-1; CDR3aa: CASSRTGDGTDTQYF; CDR3nt: TGCGCCAGCAGCAGGACAGGGGACGGCACAGATACGCAGTATTTT
j_gene: TRBJ2-4; d_gene: TRBD2; abundance: NA; v_gene: TRBV18; CDR3aa: CASSPLERGDIQYF; CDR3nt: TGTGCCAGCTCACCACTGGAACGGGGGGACATTCAGTACTTC
j_gene: TRBJ2-1; d_gene: NA; abundance: few; v_gene: TRBV30; CDR3aa: CAWIRSVLGSGEQFF; CDR3nt: TGTGCCTGGATTAGATCGGTGCTGGGGAGTGGTGAGCAGTTCTTC
j_gene: TRBJ2-3; d_gene: NA; abundance: NA; v_gene: TRBV4-2; CDR3aa: CASSQGASADTQYF; CDR3nt: TGTGCCAGCAGCCAAGGGGCTAGCGCAGATACGCAGTATTTT
j_gene: TRBJ2-7; d_gene: NA; abundance: NA; v_gene: TRBV6-5; CDR3aa: CASSLQRTYEQYF; CDR3nt: TGTGCCAGCAGTTTACAGAGAACCTACGAGCAGTACTTC
j_gene: TRBJ2-1; d_gene: TRBD2; abundance: NA; v_gene: TRBV30; CDR3aa: CAWSAVTSGYNEQFF; CDR3nt: TGTGCCTGGAGTGCCGTAACTAGCGGATACAATGAGCAGTTCTTC
j_gene: TRBJ1-3; d_gene: NA; abundance: NA; v_gene: TRBV5-1; CDR3aa: CASSLAGYENTIYF; CDR3nt: TGCGCCAGCAGCTTGGCGGGGTACGAAAACACCATATATTTT
j_gene: TRBJ2-1; d_gene: NA; abundance: once; v_gene: TRBV9; CDR3aa: CASTKGGETYNEQFF; CDR3nt: TGTGCCAGCACTAAGGGGGGGGAGACCTACAATGAGCAGTTCTTC
j_gene: TRBJ1-5; d_gene: TRBD1; abundance: NA; v_gene: TRBV29-1; CDR3aa: CSGGQADQPQHF; CDR3nt: TGCAGCGGGGGACAGGCTGATCAGCCCCAGCATTTT
j_gene: TRBJ2-7; d_gene: TRBD1; abundance: NA; v_gene: TRBV18; CDR3aa: CASSPPDRLYEQYF; CDR3nt: TGTGCCAGCTCACCACCGGACAGGCTCTACGAGCAGTACTTC
j_gene: TRBJ2-7; d_gene: NA; abundance: NA; v_gene: TRBV27; CDR3aa: CASSFLAGASSYEQYF; CDR3nt: TGTGCCAGCAGTTTTCTGGCGGGGGCTTCTTCCTACGAGCAGTACTTC
j_gene: TRBJ2-7; d_gene: TRBD2; abundance: NA; v_gene: TRBV28; CDR3aa: CASTNPGLAMDEQYF; CDR3nt: TGTGCCAGCACAAATCCGGGACTAGCGATGGACGAGCAGTACTTC
j_gene: TRBJ2-2; d_gene: TRBD2; abundance: NA; v_gene: TRBV6-1; CDR3aa: CASRRLAVNTGELFF; CDR3nt: TGTGCCAGCAGGCGGCTAGCGGTGAACACCGGGGAGCTGTTTTTT
j_gene: TRBJ2-3; d_gene: NA; abundance: NA; v_gene: TRBV7-2; CDR3aa: CASSLRDTDTQYF; CDR3nt: TGTGCCAGCAGCTTGAGGGATACAGATACGCAGTATTTT
j_gene: TRBJ1-6; d_gene: TRBD1; abundance: once; v_gene: TRBV5-1; CDR3aa: CASSWGQVLSPLHF; CDR3nt: TGCGCCAGCAGCTGGGGACAGGTCTTGTCACCCCTCCACTTT
j_gene: TRBJ2-3; d_gene: TRBD1; abundance: NA; v_gene: TRBV9; CDR3aa: CASSVSRGHGTDTQYF; CDR3nt: TGTGCCAGCAGCGTAAGTAGGGGGCATGGCACAGATACGCAGTATTTT
j_gene: TRBJ2-3; d_gene: TRBD1; abundance: NA; v_gene: TRBV7-2; CDR3aa: CASSIRGGRATGERDTQYF; CDR3nt: TGTGCCAGCAGCATAAGGGGTGGAAGGGCGACAGGGGAACGAGATACGCAGTATTTT
j_gene: TRBJ1-2; d_gene: TRBD1; abundance: NA; v_gene: TRBV27; CDR3aa: CASSPTGANYGYTF; CDR3nt: TGTGCCAGCAGTCCAACAGGGGCTAACTATGGCTACACCTTC
j_gene: TRBJ2-5; d_gene: TRBD2; abundance: NA; v_gene: TRBV12-5; CDR3aa: CASGLGQLAGGTGRETQYF; CDR3nt: TGTGCTAGTGGTTTGGGACAACTAGCGGGGGGTACCGGAAGAGAGACCCAGTACTTC
j_gene: TRBJ2-3; d_gene: NA; abundance: NA; v_gene: TRBV5-1; CDR3aa: CASSARQVDTQYF; CDR3nt: TGCGCCAGCAGCGCCAGACAGGTAGATACGCAGTATTTT
j_gene: TRBJ1-2; d_gene: NA; abundance: NA; v_gene: TRBV4-3; CDR3aa: CASSQDQAGGAGGYTF; CDR3nt: TGCGCCAGCAGCCAAGACCAGGCGGGGGGCGCGGGTGGCTACACCTTC
j_gene: TRBJ2-2; d_gene: NA; abundance: few; v_gene: TRBV12-1; CDR3aa: CASSLRREGNTGELFF; CDR3nt: TGTGCCAGCAGCCTGAGGCGGGAGGGAAACACCGGGGAGCTGTTTTTT
j_gene: TRBJ1-4; d_gene: TRBD1; abundance: NA; v_gene: TRBV12-5; CDR3aa: CASGLSGTGKGEKLFF; CDR3nt: TGTGCTAGTGGTTTAAGTGGGACAGGCAAAGGTGAAAAACTGTTTTTT
j_gene: TRBJ2-5; d_gene: TRBD2; abundance: NA; v_gene: TRBV19; CDR3aa: CASRTNSGDQETQYF; CDR3nt: TGTGCCAGTAGAACCAATAGCGGGGACCAAGAGACCCAGTACTTC